These T cell receptor beta chains were read from a single sample in a study of T cells in tuberculosis. Clones were sequenced by immunoSEQ multiplex PCR, and TCRdb holds only the in-frame ones, with some missing. The profile shows more than 30,000 clones, 97% of them singletons. The sample consisted of PBMCs. The source of these receptors is a donor aged 10 to 29 with latent tuberculosis or without tuberculosis infection. CDR3s include the opening cysteine and the closing phenylalanine or tryptophan. The D gene is left open where the match is weak. Some rows mark clone size as missing; the rest say once, few, many or name a class of expanded clone.

>NA|TRBV7-3|TRBJ1-2|NA
TGTGCCAGCAGCTCGGAGGGGTTTGGCTACACCTTC
CASSSEGFGYTF
>NA|TRBV5-4|TRBJ1-2|NA
TGTGCCAGTAGCTTGGACGGGGGGTTGAACTATGGCTACACCTTC
CASSLDGGLNYGYTF
>NA|TRBV25-1|TRBJ1-4|NA
TGTGCCAGCAGTCTTGCAGGGGATGAAAAACTGTTTTTT
CASSLAGDEKLFF
>NA|TRBV5-6|TRBJ2-2|NA
TGTGCCAGCAGCTTGGGAGGCGGGGCCCTCAACACCGGGGAGCTGTTTTTT
CASSLGGGALNTGELFF
>NA|TRBV28|TRBJ2-2|TRBD1
TGTGCCAGCATCGCAAGGTTTGGGACAGCTAACACCGGGGAGCTGTTTTTT
CASIARFGTANTGELFF
>NA|TRBV5-1|TRBJ2-3|NA
TGCGCCAGCAGGCAGATGCCAGATACGCAGTATTTT
CASRQMPDTQYF
>NA|TRBV28|TRBJ2-2|NA
TGTGCCAGCAGTTCGCAGGGATTCAACGGGGAGCTGTTTTTT
CASSSQGFNGELFF
>NA|TRBV6-4|TRBJ2-2|NA
TGTGCCAGCCAACCGGGGAACACCGGGGAGCTGTTTTTT
CASQPGNTGELFF
>NA|TRBV20-1|TRBJ2-2|TRBD1
TGCAGTGCGTACAGGGGGAGGGAGCTGTTTTTT
CSAYRGRELFF
>NA|TRBV23-1|TRBJ1-5|TRBD1
TGCGCCAGCCCGGGACAGCCCCAGCAGCCCCAGCATTTT
CASPGQPQQPQHF
>NA|TRBV19|TRBJ1-1|TRBD1
TGTGCCAGTAGTGCGGACAGGCACTACACTGAAGCTTTCTTT
CASSADRHYTEAFF
>NA|TRBV6-6|TRBJ1-1|NA
TGTGCCAGCGGCGGTCAGGGCATCACTGAAGCTTTCTTT
CASGGQGITEAFF
>NA|TRBV5-1|TRBJ2-7|NA
TGCGCCAGCAGCTTGGGCGGTTTCACCTACGAGCAGTACTTC
CASSLGGFTYEQYF
>NA|TRBV7-2|TRBJ1-5|NA
TGTGCCAGCAGCTTATGGGGGCGACCCCAGCATTTT
CASSLWGRPQHF
>NA|TRBV5-1|TRBJ2-7|NA
TGCGCCAGCAGCTCGGGACTTTCCTCCTACGAGCAGTACTTC
CASSSGLSSYEQYF
>once|TRBV20-1|TRBJ2-5|NA
TGCAGTGGGCGGGATAGAGAGACCCAGTACTTC
CSGRDRETQYF
>NA|TRBV4-1|TRBJ1-5|NA
TGCGCCAGCAGCCAAGATCTTACAGGTTTCCACAATCAGCCCCAGCATTTT
CASSQDLTGFHNQPQHF
>NA|TRBV20-1|TRBJ2-5|NA
TGCAGTGGTAGACAGCAAGAGACCCAGTACTTC
CSGRQQETQYF
>NA|TRBV5-4|TRBJ1-1|NA
TGTGCCAGTAGCTTGGTGGGCTACCCTGAAGCTTTCTTT
CASSLVGYPEAFF
>NA|TRBV7-8|TRBJ1-2|NA
TGTGCCAGCAGCCTAGCAAGGGGGAGTTATGGCTACACCTTC
CASSLARGSYGYTF
>NA|TRBV9|TRBJ2-7|NA
TGTGCCAGCAGCGTGAACAGCCTTACCACTCTCTACGAGCAGTACTTC
CASSVNSLTTLYEQYF
>NA|TRBV2|TRBJ1-5|TRBD1
TGTGCCAGCAGTGGACCCGGGACAGGCAATCAGCCCCAGCATTTT
CASSGPGTGNQPQHF
>NA|TRBV6-6|TRBJ1-1|NA
TGTGCCAGCAGTTACGCCGCCTTAGCTGAAGCTTTCTTT
CASSYAALAEAFF
>NA|TRBV5-6|TRBJ2-3|TRBD2
TGTGCCAGCAGCTTGGTAGGCGGGGGTACCACAGATACGCAGTATTTT
CASSLVGGGTTDTQYF
>NA|TRBV2|TRBJ2-2|NA
TGTGCCAGCAGCGCACAGGGTATGGGGGAGCTGTTTTTT
CASSAQGMGELFF
>NA|TRBV6-5|TRBJ2-7|NA
TGTGCCAGCAGGTACTTGGAGGGCGAGCAGTACTTC
CASRYLEGEQYF
>NA|TRBV7-2|TRBJ2-5|NA
TGTGCCAGCCGCCTTTACAAAGAGACCCAGTACTTC
CASRLYKETQYF